This TCR beta chain came from a study of graft-versus-host responses after intestinal transplantation. The wider study: Recipients received multivisceral, liver-intestinal, or isolated intestinal transplants. Anti-thymocyte globulin served as induction for all recipients, who then took tacrolimus and steroids for about three years. Study-level results: Marrow from the recipient contained GvH clones, some of which had appeared first in ileum or blood. High graft-versus-host to host-versus-graft clonal ratios were seen in allografts of patients with graft-donor T cell macrochimerism.

In regard to this clone: What it binds is unknown.

Libraries were prepared by immunoSEQ multiplex PCR; TCRdb keeps only in-frame clonotypes and omits some of them. The sample has 85,000 to 100,000 clones, less than 95% seen once. Germline values: CDR1 MGHRA, CDR2 YSYEKL. The ends lost 0 bases at V and 1 base at J; junction bases unmatched: 6. The CDR3 has 17 amino acids. Specimen: unstimulated CD4+ T cells sorted from spleen or lymph node cells, collected before transplant. The origin of this receptor is a human donor who was the organ donor for an intestinal transplant. This chain links TRBV4-1 with TRBJ2-1; TRBD2 agrees at 7 bases. CDR3 sequence reads: CASSQDPAGSSYNEQFF. For the CDR3, the DNA is TGCGCCAGCAGCCAAGATCCAGCGGGGAGTTCCTACAATGAGCAGTTCTTC.